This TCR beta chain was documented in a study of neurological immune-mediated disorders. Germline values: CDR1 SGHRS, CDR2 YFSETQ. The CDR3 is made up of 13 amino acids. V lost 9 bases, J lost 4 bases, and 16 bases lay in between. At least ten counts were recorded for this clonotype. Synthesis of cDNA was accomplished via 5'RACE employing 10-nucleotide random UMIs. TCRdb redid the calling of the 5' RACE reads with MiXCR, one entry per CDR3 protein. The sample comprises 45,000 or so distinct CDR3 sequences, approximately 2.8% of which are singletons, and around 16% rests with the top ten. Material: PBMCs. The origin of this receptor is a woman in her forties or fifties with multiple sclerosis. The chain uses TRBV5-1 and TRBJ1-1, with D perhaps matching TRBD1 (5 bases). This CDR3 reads CATAAVRGTEAFF. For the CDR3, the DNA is TGCGCCACCGCAGCGGTGAGGGGCACTGAAGCTTTCTTT.